This TCR beta chain emerged from a study of T cell responses to AZD1222 COVID-19 vaccine. Whole-study results and caveats: There were vaccine-associated CD4 TCRs across spike, dominant at 160-218 and 743-854. Females made up more of the donors, who were largely white British, and clonal diversity may have come out too low. Among spike-specific TCRs, nearly half reportedly target unmutated variant regions. No day 14 peak samples; only post-peak repertoires were characterized.

The CDR3 consists of 14 residues. From germline, CDR1 is MNHEY and CDR2 SVGAGI. Trimming took 5 bases from V and 4 from J; bases not matched to a gene: 6. Assay used: immunoSEQ multiplex PCR; TCRdb lists only in-frame clones, some missing. The sample gives approximately 150,000 clones, roughly 90% of which show up once; 1.5% to 2% is in the top ten. Only one count was recorded for this clone. Its target is not known. This clonotype was obtained from an adult who received the AZD1222 COVID-19 vaccine. The chain joins TRBV6-5 to TRBJ2-5; 8 bases are a match to TRBD1. Source: peripheral blood, taken 28 days after the second AZD1222 dose. CDR3 amino acids: CASSIKQGVETQYF. CDR3 bases: TGTGCCAGCAGTATAAAACAGGGGGTAGAGACCCAGTACTTC.